A single sample gave rise to the 13 T cell receptor beta chains below, sequenced in a study of early T cells in non-severe SARS-CoV-2 infection. TCRdb reprocessed the 5' RACE reads with MiXCR, giving one entry per CDR3 protein. The sample contains around 58,000 distinct CDR3 sequences, about 7.7% of which appear only once. Sequencing used whole blood, obtained at baseline. The source of these receptors is an adult who was a healthcare worker with PCR-confirmed SARS-CoV-2 infection or an uninfected control (not recorded which).

This clonotype was counted between two and nine times. J is TRBJ1-1 and V is TRBV7-2; D call uncertain. The V gene lost 6 bases and the J gene lost 4 bases, with 12 bases spanning the gap. The CDR3 sequence is 13 residues long. Germline values: CDR1 SGHTA, CDR2 FQGNSA. The CDR3 reads CASSYAITTEAFF. CDR3 DNA: TGTGCCAGCAGTTATGCCATCACCACTGAAGCTTTCTTT.

This clonotype was recorded at least ten times. CDR3 region: CASSFGRGMNTEAFF. The CDR3 DNA reads as TGTGCCAGCAGTTTTGGTAGGGGGATGAACACTGAAGCTTTCTTT. The chain has TRBV12-3 or TRBV12-4 and TRBJ1-1; perhaps TRBD1 as D (6 bases). This CDR3 is 15 amino acids long. The V gene lost 3 bases and the J gene lost 0 bases, with 11 bases spanning the gap.

This clonotype was found a few times. V gene TRBV7-2 combines with J gene TRBJ2-7; 11 bases fit TRBD1. CDR1 is SGHTA, CDR2 FQGNSA, per germline. The V and J ends lost 5 bases and 9 bases, in that order; junction bases with no gene match: 9. This CDR3 comprises 14 residues. CDR3 nucleotide sequence: TGTGCCAGCAGCCCAACCGGGACAGGGGGTGCGCAGTACTTC. The encoded protein is CASSPTGTGGAQYF.

This clonotype has more than one count but fewer than ten. V and J are TRBV5-5 and TRBJ1-5; D is ambiguous. This CDR3 is 14 amino acids long. CDR1 and CDR2 from the germline V gene are SGHKS and YYEKEE (reference sequence). Trimming stripped 0 bases from V and 6 bases from J, with 10 bases between. The CDR3 nucleotides are TGTGCCAGCAGCTTGGGGCAGGAGATTCAGCCCCAGCATTTT. Its protein product is CASSLGQEIQPQHF.

V usage is TRBV5-5 and J usage is TRBJ2-5; TRBD2 might be the D (5 bases). CDR1 and CDR2 from the germline V gene are SGHKS and YYEKEE (reference sequence). The germline V and J ends were trimmed by 4 bases and 5 bases, with 12 bases remaining between them. The CDR3 is made up of 13 amino acids. The CDR3 sequence: CASSGRERETQYF. The CDR3 coding sequence is TGTGCCAGCAGCGGACGGGAAAGGGAGACCCAGTACTTC.

This clonotype came up many times. This chain joins TRBV4-1 and TRBJ2-1; TRBD2 might be the D (6 bases). This CDR3 has 16 residues. Germline V gene data show CDR1 as MGHRA and CDR2 as YSYEKL. The V and J ends lost 1 base and 9 bases respectively, with 19 bases between them. CDR3 residues: CASSQVWGRERGEQFF. CDR3 nucleotides: TGCGCCAGCAGCCAAGTGTGGGGACGGGAGAGGGGTGAGCAGTTCTTC.

This clonotype was counted once. The rearrangement joins TRBV13 to TRBJ2-7; 9 bases match TRBD2. Germline V gene lookup returns CDR1 PRHDT and CDR2 FYEKMQ (reference sequence). V shed 7 bases, J shed 5 bases, and the junction held 15 bases outside the gene matches. This CDR3 has 16 amino acids. The CDR3 region has the DNA TGTGCCAGCACCTCCGCCCGAGTAGCGGGAGAGGACGAGCAGTACTTC. It is translated as CASTSARVAGEDEQYF.

This clonotype was seen repeatedly, ten times or more. V is TRBV20-1 and J is TRBJ2-4; 11 bases align to TRBD2. CDR3 length: 14 residues. After removal of 5 bases from V and 4 bases from J, the junction contained 4 bases not matched to a gene. Germline CDR1 DFQATT, CDR2 SNEGSKA (reference sequence). The CDR3 here is CSALSSGRKNIQYF. The CDR3 DNA follows: TGCAGTGCTCTTTCTAGCGGGAGGAAAAACATTCAGTACTTC.

The chain has TRBV28 and TRBJ2-7, with 7 nucleotides matching TRBD1. V lost 5 bases, J lost 4 bases, and 8 bases stayed unmatched. CDR1 and CDR2 from the germline V gene are MDHEN and SYDVKM. This CDR3 contains 14 residues. The CDR3 loop reads CASSDRTGRYEQYF. CDR3 nucleotides: TGTGCCAGCAGTGACAGGACAGGCCGATACGAGCAGTACTTC.

This clonotype was observed a few times. The J gene is TRBJ2-5, the V gene TRBV27; D is uncertain. Per germline, CDR1 MNHEY and CDR2 SMNVEV (reference sequence). V was trimmed by 6 bases and J by 0 bases, leaving 8 bases between them. This CDR3 has 13 amino acids. The DNA of the CDR3 is TGTGCCAGCAGACGACCGAACCAAGAGACCCAGTACTTC. It yields the protein CASRRPNQETQYF.

This clonotype showed up many times. This chain joins TRBV28 and TRBJ2-7; D possibly matches TRBD1 or TRBD2 (5 bases each). CDR3 length equals 13 residues. Germline loops: CDR1 MDHEN, CDR2 SYDVKM. V was cut by 8 bases and J by 1 base, with 12 bases left in between. The CDR3 DNA reads as TGTGCCAGCCGCACGGGACGGTCCTACGAGCAGTACTTC. Its translation is CASRTGRSYEQYF.

This clonotype was found a few times. This chain links TRBV7-9 with TRBJ2-7; possible D gene TRBD1, 5 bases. The V gene's germline CDR1 is SEHNR and CDR2 FQNEAQ (reference sequence). V was cut by 4 bases and J by 2 bases, with 15 bases left in between. The CDR3 loop spans 15 amino acids. The CDR3 loop reads CASSSPTAHPYEQYF. CDR3 DNA: TGTGCCAGCAGCTCGCCGACAGCACACCCCTACGAGCAGTACTTC.

The chain links TRBV7-2 to TRBJ2-6; D is unclear. Looked up from germline, CDR1 is SGHTA and CDR2 is FQGNSA. The CDR3 has 14 residues. Trimming removed 5 bases from V and 0 bases from J, with 5 bases in between. The CDR3: CASSADSGANVLTF. The CDR3 nucleotides are TGTGCCAGCAGCGCCGACTCTGGGGCCAACGTCCTGACTTTC.